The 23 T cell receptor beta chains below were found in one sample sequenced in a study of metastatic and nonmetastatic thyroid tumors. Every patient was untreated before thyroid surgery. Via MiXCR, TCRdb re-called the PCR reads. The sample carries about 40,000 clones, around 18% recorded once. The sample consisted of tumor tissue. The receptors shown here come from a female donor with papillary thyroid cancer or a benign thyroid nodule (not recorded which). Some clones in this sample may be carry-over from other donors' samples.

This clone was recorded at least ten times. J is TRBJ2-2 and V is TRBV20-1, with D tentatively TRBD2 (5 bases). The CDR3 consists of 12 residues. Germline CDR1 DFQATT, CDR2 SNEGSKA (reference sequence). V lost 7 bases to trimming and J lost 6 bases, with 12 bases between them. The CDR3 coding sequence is TGCAGTGTTAGCTTCGGGGCCGGGGAGCTGTTTTTT. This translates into CSVSFGAGELFF.

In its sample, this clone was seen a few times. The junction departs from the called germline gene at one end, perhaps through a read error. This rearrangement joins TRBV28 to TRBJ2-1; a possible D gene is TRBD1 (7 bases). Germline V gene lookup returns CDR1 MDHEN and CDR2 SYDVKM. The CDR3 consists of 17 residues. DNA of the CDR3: TGTGCCAGCAGTCTATGGACAGGAGGGAGGCGTATCAATGAGCAGTTCTTC. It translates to CASSLWTGGRRINEQFF.

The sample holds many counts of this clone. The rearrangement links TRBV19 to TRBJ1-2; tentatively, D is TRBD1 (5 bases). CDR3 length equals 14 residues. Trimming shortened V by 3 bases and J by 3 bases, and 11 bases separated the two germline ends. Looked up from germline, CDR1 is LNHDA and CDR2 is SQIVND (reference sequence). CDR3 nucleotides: TGTGCCAGTAGTATTTGGGGGTTGGACTATGGCTACACCTTC. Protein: CASSIWGLDYGYTF.

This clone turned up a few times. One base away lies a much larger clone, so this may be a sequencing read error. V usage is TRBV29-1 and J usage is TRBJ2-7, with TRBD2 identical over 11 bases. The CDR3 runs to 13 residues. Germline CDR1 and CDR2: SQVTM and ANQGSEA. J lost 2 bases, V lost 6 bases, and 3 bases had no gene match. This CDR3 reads CSVVAGGPYEQYF. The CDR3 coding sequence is TGCAGCGTGGTAGCGGGGGGGCCCTACGAGCAGTACTTC.

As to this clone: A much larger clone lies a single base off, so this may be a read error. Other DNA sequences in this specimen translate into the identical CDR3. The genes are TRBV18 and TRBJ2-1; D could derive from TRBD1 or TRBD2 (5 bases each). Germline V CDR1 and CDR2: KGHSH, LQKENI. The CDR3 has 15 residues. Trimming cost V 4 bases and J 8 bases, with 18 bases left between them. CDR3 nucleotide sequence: TGTGCCAGCTCACGGGGGTCGTGGGACGGAGATGAGCAGTTCTTC. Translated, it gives CASSRGSWDGDEQFF.

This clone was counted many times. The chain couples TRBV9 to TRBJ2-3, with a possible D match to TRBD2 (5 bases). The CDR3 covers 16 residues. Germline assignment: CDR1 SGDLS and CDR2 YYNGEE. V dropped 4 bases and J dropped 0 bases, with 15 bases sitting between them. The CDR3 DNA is TGTGCCAGCAGCCCCCGACCGACGGGAAGCACAGATACGCAGTATTTT. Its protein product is CASSPRPTGSTDTQYF.

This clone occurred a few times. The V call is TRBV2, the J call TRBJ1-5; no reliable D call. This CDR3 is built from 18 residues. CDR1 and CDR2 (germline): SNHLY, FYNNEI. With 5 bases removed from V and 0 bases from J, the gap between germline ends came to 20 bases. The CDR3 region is CASSNREGWGYSNQPQHF. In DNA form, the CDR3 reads TGTGCCAGCAGTAATAGGGAAGGATGGGGTTATAGCAATCAGCCCCAGCATTTT.

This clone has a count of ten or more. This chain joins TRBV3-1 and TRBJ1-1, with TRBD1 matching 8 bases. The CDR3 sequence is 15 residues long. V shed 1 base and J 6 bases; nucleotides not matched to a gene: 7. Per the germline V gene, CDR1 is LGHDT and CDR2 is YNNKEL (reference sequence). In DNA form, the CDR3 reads TGTGCCAGCAGCCAAGGCGGACAGGGTACCGCTGAAGCTTTCTTT. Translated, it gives CASSQGGQGTAEAFF.

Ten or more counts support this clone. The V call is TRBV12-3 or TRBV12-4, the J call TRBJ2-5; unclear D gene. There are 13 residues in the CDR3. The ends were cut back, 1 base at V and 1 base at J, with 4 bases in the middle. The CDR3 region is CASSLGVQETQYF. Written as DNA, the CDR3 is TGTGCCAGCAGTTTAGGGGTCCAAGAGACCCAGTACTTC.

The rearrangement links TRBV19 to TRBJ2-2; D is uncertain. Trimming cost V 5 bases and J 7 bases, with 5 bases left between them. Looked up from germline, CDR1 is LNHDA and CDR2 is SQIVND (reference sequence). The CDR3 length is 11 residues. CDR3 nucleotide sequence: TGTGCCAGTAGTCACTTCGGGGAGCTGTTTTTT. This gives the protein CASSHFGELFF.

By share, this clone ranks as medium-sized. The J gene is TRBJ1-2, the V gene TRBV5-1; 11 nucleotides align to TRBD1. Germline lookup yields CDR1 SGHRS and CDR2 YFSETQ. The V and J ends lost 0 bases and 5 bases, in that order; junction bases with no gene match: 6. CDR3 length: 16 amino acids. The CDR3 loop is CASSLAWGQGVYGYTF. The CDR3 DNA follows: TGCGCCAGCAGCTTGGCCTGGGGACAGGGGGTTTATGGCTACACCTTC.

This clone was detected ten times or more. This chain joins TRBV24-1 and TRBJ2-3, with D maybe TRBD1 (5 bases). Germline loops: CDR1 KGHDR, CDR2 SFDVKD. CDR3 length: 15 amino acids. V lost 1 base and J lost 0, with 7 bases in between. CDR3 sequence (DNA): TGTGCCACCAGTGATTTCCGACAGAGCACAGATACGCAGTATTTT. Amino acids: CATSDFRQSTDTQYF.

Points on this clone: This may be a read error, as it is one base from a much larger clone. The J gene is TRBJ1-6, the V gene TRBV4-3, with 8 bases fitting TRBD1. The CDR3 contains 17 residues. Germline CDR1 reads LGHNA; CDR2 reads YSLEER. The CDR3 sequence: CAGSRKSGGISNSPLHF. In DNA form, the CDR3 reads TGCGCCGGCAGCCGCAAATCAGGGGGCATCTCGAATTCACCCCTCCACTTT.

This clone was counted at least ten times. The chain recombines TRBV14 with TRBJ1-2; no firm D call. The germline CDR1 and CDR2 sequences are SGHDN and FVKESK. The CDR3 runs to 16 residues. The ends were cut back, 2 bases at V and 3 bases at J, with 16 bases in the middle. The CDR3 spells CASSQLPLSDYYGYTF. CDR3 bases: TGTGCCAGCAGCCAACTTCCTTTATCGGACTACTATGGCTACACCTTC. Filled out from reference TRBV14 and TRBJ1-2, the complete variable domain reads EAGVTQFPSHSVIEKGQTVTLRCDPISGHDNLYWYRRVMGKEIKFLLHFVKESKQDESGMPNNRFLAERTGGTYSTLKVQPAELEDSGVYFCASSQLPLSDYYGYTFGSGTRLTVV.

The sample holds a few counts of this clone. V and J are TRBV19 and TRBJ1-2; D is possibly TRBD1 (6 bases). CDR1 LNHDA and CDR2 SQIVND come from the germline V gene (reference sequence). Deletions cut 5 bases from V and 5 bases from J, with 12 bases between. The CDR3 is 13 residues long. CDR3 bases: TGTGCCAGTAGTCTCGGACAGATATATGGCTACACCTTC. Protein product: CASSLGQIYGYTF.

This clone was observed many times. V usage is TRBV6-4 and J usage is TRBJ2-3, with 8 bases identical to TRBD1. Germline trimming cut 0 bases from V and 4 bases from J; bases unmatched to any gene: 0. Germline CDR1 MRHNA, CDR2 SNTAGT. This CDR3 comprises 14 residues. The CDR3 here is CASSDSTGADTQYF. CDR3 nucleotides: TGTGCCAGCAGTGACTCGACAGGGGCAGATACGCAGTATTTT.

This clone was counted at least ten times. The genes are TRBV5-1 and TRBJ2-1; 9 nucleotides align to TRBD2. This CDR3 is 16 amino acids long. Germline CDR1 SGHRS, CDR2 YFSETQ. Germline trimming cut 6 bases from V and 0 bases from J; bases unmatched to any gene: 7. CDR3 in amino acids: CASKVSGRSSYNEQFF. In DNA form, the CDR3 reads TGCGCCAGCAAGGTTAGCGGGAGAAGCTCCTACAATGAGCAGTTCTTC.

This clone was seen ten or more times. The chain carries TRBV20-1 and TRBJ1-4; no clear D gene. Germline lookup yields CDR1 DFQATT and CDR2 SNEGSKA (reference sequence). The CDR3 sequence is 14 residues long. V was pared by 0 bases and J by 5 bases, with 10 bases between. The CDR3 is CSARDTTTNEKLFF. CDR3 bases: TGCAGTGCTAGAGATACGACCACGAATGAAAAACTGTTTTTT.

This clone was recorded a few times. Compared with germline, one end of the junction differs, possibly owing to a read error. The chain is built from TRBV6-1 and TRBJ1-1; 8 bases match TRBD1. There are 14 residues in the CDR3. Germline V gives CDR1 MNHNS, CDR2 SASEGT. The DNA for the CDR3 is TGTGCCAGCAGGGGACAGGTCGTGCGCACTGAATCTTTCTTT. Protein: CASRGQVVRTESFF.

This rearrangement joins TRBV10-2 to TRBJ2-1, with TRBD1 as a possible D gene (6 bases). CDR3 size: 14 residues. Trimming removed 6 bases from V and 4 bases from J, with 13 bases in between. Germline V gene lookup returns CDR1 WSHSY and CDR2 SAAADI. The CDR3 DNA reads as TGCGCCAGCAGAGACAGGTCCCCTTACAATGAGCAGTTCTTC. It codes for CASRDRSPYNEQFF.

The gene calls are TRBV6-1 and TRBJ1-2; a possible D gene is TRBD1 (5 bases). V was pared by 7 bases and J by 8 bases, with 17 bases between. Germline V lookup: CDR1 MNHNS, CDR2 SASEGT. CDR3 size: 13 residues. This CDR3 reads CASTETTAGGYTF. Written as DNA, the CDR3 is TGTGCCAGCACCGAAACAACAGCAGGGGGCTACACCTTC.

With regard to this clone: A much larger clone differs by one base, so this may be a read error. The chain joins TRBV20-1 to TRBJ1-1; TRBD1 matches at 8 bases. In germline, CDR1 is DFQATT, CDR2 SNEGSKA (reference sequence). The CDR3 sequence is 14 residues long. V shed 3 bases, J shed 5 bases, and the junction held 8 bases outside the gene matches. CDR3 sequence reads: CSASRQGFYTEAFF. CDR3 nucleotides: TGCAGTGCTAGTAGACAGGGGTTTTATACTGAAGCTTTCTTT.

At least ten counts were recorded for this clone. The CDR3 loop is CASSELGTEAFF. In DNA, the CDR3 is TGTGCCAGCAGTGAATTGGGGACTGAAGCTTTCTTT. The J gene is TRBJ1-1, the V gene TRBV25-1; D not certain. The germline CDR1 and CDR2 sequences are MGHDK and SYGVNS. This CDR3 contains 12 residues. With 1 base removed from V and 5 bases from J, the gap between germline ends came to 5 bases. The whole variable domain, remainder taken from reference TRBV25-1 and TRBJ1-1, is EADIYQTPRYLVIGTGKKITLECSQTMGHDKMYWYQQDPGMELHLIHYSYGVNSTEKGDLSSESTVSRIRTEHFPLTLESARPSHTSQYLCASSELGTEAFFGQGTRLTVV.